The rows below give T cell receptor beta chains drawn from one sample of a study of neurological immune-mediated disorders. TCRdb re-analysed the 5' RACE reads in MiXCR, keeping a single row per CDR3 protein. The sample has 65,000 to 70,000 distinct CDR3 sequences; around 3.9% are singletons. Sequences were obtained from PBMCs. These receptors originate from a man aged 30 to 45 with multiple sclerosis. Each CDR3 is given with its conserved first and last residue. A D gene is named only where the DNA matches it firmly. Where a row states a size, it is once, few, many or the class of an expanded clone; other rows omit it.

j_call clone_size d_call v_call cdr3_aa cdr3_nt
TRBJ1-5 many - TRBV29-1 CSVGQGNQPQHF TGCAGCGTTGGACAGGGCAATCAGCCCCAGCATTTT
TRBJ2-1 many - TRBV19 CASKEAGWPQFF TGTGCCAGTAAGGAGGCGGGGTGGCCCCAGTTCTTC
TRBJ1-1 many TRBD1 TRBV20-1 CKTGQGAANTEAFF TGCAAGACGGGACAGGGGGCAGCAAACACTGAAGCTTTCTTT
TRBJ1-5 few - TRBV9 CASSVGSGYQDQPQHF TGTGCCAGCAGCGTAGGGTCAGGGTACCAGGATCAGCCCCAGCATTTT
TRBJ2-1 many TRBD1 TRBV6-5 CASSYPSGTGPNNEQFF TGTGCCAGCAGTTACCCATCCGGGACAGGGCCTAACAATGAGCAGTTCTTC
TRBJ1-5 many - TRBV3-1 CASSQEGGGPQHF TGTGCCAGCAGCCAAGAAGGGGGGGGGCCCCAGCATTTT
TRBJ1-6 many TRBD1 TRBV7-9 CASSSGQGTNSPLHF TGTGCCAGCAGCTCGGGACAGGGAACTAATTCACCCCTCCACTTT
TRBJ2-7 many TRBD1 TRBV5-1 CASSSGTAYEQYF TGCGCCAGCAGTTCCGGGACAGCTTACGAGCAGTACTTC
TRBJ1-2 many TRBD1 TRBV7-9 CASSLAFRDRDYTF TGTGCCAGCAGCTTAGCCTTCCGGGACAGGGATTACACCTTC
TRBJ2-1 many - TRBV2 CASRLGPWGYNEQFF TGTGCCAGCAGGCTGGGCCCTTGGGGTTACAATGAGCAGTTCTTC
TRBJ1-1 many - TRBV11-2 CASSLKFGVSYTEAFF TGTGCCAGCAGCTTAAAGTTCGGTGTCAGTTACACTGAAGCTTTCTTT
TRBJ2-5 many TRBD2 TRBV10-3 CAISESMELAGRFSDQETQYF TGTGCCATCAGTGAGTCGATGGAACTAGCGGGCCGATTCTCAGACCAAGAGACCCAGTACTTC
TRBJ2-7 many - TRBV5-1 CASSGDRVSSYEQYF TGCGCCAGCAGCGGAGACAGAGTTTCTTCCTACGAGCAGTACTTC
TRBJ1-1 many - TRBV4-3 CASSLGQRANTEAFF TGCGCCAGCAGCTTAGGACAGAGGGCGAACACTGAAGCTTTCTTT
TRBJ2-1 - TRBD2 TRBV10-1 CANSESGGAGNEQFF TGCGCCAACAGTGAGAGCGGGGGGGCTGGGAATGAGCAGTTCTTC
TRBJ2-5 many - TRBV12-3/TRBV12-4 CASETGRRETQYF TGTGCCAGCGAAACAGGGCGTCGGGAGACCCAGTACTTC
TRBJ1-2 many - TRBV5-1 CASSLESRGLYGYTF TGCGCCAGCAGCTTGGAGTCGCGGGGCCTCTATGGCTACACCTTC
TRBJ2-7 - TRBD2 TRBV29-1 CSVARTSGYEQYF TGCAGCGTCGCCAGGACTAGCGGCTACGAGCAGTACTTC
TRBJ1-4 many TRBD1 TRBV20-1 CSARGIEHATNEKLFF TGCAGTGCCAGGGGGATAGAACATGCAACTAATGAAAAACTGTTTTTT
TRBJ2-4 many - TRBV7-9 CASRFEGGNIQYF TGTGCCAGCAGGTTCGAGGGGGGAAACATTCAGTACTTC
TRBJ1-2 many - TRBV25-1 CASSEYMGVGYTF TGTGCCAGCAGTGAATATATGGGGGTCGGCTACACCTTC
TRBJ1-2 many - TRBV29-1 CSVGGGGSYGYTF TGCAGCGTTGGTGGAGGGGGGAGCTATGGCTACACCTTC
TRBJ2-2 many - TRBV7-3 CASSLNPSPGELFF TGTGCCAGCAGCTTAAATCCCAGCCCCGGGGAGCTGTTTTTT
TRBJ1-2 few - TRBV7-2 CASSLTVATSYGYTF TGTGCCAGCAGCTTAACAGTGGCAACTAGCTATGGCTACACCTTC
TRBJ2-3 many - TRBV7-8 CASRKSAAFTDTQYF TGTGCCAGCAGAAAATCAGCGGCTTTCACAGATACGCAGTATTTT
TRBJ2-7 many - TRBV7-9 CASSAMGGAYEQYF TGTGCCAGCAGCGCCATGGGCGGGGCTTACGAGCAGTACTTC
TRBJ2-5 many - TRBV7-2 CASSPGGLKETQYF TGTGCCAGCAGCCCCGGGGGGCTCAAAGAGACCCAGTACTTC
TRBJ2-1 many TRBD1 TRBV5-1 CASYSRTGADEQFF TGCGCCAGCTATTCGCGGACAGGGGCCGATGAGCAGTTCTTC
TRBJ1-1 many TRBD1 TRBV7-2 CASSPGQLNTEAFF TGTGCCAGCAGCCCGGGACAGTTGAACACTGAAGCTTTCTTT
TRBJ1-1 medium-sized - TRBV7-2 CASSPGMNTEAFF TGTGCCAGCAGCCCCGGTATGAACACTGAAGCTTTCTTT